These 21 T cell receptor beta chains were sequenced from one sample in a study of untreated major depressive disorder. Sequenced by immunoSEQ multiplex PCR; TCRdb stores in-frame clones only, minus some. In the table there are 20,000 to 25,000 clones, around 87% of which are singletons. The specimen was CD4+ T cells from PBMCs. The receptors come from a woman aged 30 to 39 in good health.

V and J are TRBV5-6 and TRBJ2-3; the D is unclear. CDR3 size: 12 residues. In germline, CDR1 is SGHDT, CDR2 YYEEEE. Trimming took 4 bases from V and 6 from J, leaving 9 bases between them. The CDR3 DNA sequence: TGTGCCAGCAGCCCCGGTCGGGATACGCAGTATTTT. Amino acid sequence: CASSPGRDTQYF.

The genes are TRBV10-3 and TRBJ1-6; 8 positions agree with TRBD1. The CDR3 length is 18 residues. Trimming removed 5 bases from V and 0 bases from J; junction bases left unmatched: 9. Germline V gene sequence: CDR1 ENHRY, CDR2 SYGVKD. The CDR3 here is CAISKGQDSYSYNSPLHF. The CDR3 DNA follows: TGTGCCATCAGTAAGGGACAGGACAGTTACTCCTATAATTCACCCCTCCACTTT.

The chain couples TRBV6-5 to TRBJ1-3, with TRBD1 matching 10 bases. V shed 6 bases, J shed 2 bases, and the junction held 4 bases outside the gene matches. Germline lookup yields CDR1 MNHEY and CDR2 SVGAGI. This CDR3 has 15 residues. CDR3 in DNA: TGTGCCAGCAGCTACGACAGGGGGCCTGGAAACACCATATATTTT. Protein sequence: CASSYDRGPGNTIYF.

The gene calls are TRBV30 and TRBJ2-7, with 8 nucleotides matching TRBD2. With 6 bases clipped from V and 4 bases from J, the junction kept 2 bases outside the gene matches. The CDR3 length is 11 residues. CDR1 and CDR2 from the germline V gene are GTSNPN and SVGIG (reference sequence). CDR3 coding DNA: TGTGCCTGCGCTAGCGGGTACGAGCAGTACTTC. Protein: CACASGYEQYF.

The chain links TRBV11-2 to TRBJ1-5, with D hard to call. V was pared by 4 bases and J by 4 bases, with 5 bases between. The CDR3 loop spans 12 amino acids. Germline CDR1 is SGHAT and CDR2 is FQNNGV. As DNA, the CDR3 is TGTGCCAGCAGCTCGCCGAATCAGCCCCAGCATTTT. It yields the protein CASSSPNQPQHF.

The chain has TRBV27 and TRBJ2-7; D perhaps matches TRBD1 (5 bases). The CDR3 consists of 14 residues. Trimming took off 6 bases at V and 1 base at J, with 13 bases between the two ends. CDR1 is MNHEY, CDR2 SMNVEV, per germline (reference sequence). CDR3 nucleotide sequence: TGTGCCAGCAGCTTACTGGACACTTCCTACGAGCAGTACTTC. This gives the protein CASSLLDTSYEQYF.

This chain joins TRBV7-2 and TRBJ1-5; D is ambiguous. The V end lost 5 bases, the J end lost 11 bases, and 13 bases lay between the germline ends. The CDR3 runs to 12 residues. The germline gives CDR1 SGHTA, CDR2 FQGNSA. The CDR3 bases are TGTGCCAGCAGCCCTTTCGGGCGGGCCCAGCATTTT. Translating gives CASSPFGRAQHF.

J is TRBJ2-3 and V is TRBV5-1, with D possibly called TRBD1 or TRBD2 (5 bases each). Germline V gene lookup returns CDR1 SGHRS and CDR2 YFSETQ. Trimming removed 0 bases at V and 5 bases at J, with 22 bases between. This CDR3 comprises 18 residues. DNA for the CDR3: TGCGCCAGCAGCTTGGCCAACTCCTGGGGGACGCGTCAAGATACGCAGTATTTT. It codes for CASSLANSWGTRQDTQYF.

The V and J genes are TRBV19 and TRBJ2-6, with D perhaps being TRBD1 or TRBD2 (6 bases each). Germline V gene lookup returns CDR1 LNHDA and CDR2 SQIVND (reference sequence). Between the trimmed V and J ends, which lost 5 bases and 0 bases, there was a span of 11 bases. The CDR3 length is 16 residues. The chain's CDR3 is CASSWGASSGANVLTF. CDR3 nucleotide sequence: TGTGCCAGTAGTTGGGGGGCGAGCTCTGGGGCCAACGTCCTGACTTTC.

The rearrangement joins TRBV28 to TRBJ1-2; 8 bases agree with TRBD1. The CDR3 extends over 15 amino acids. V lost 1 base and J lost 5; bases outside the gene matches: 6. Per the germline V gene, CDR1 is MDHEN and CDR2 is SYDVKM. CDR3 DNA sequence: TGTGCCAGCAGTTTATCAGGGGGCCGACTATATGGCTACACCTTC. The encoded protein is CASSLSGGRLYGYTF.

The chain uses TRBV30 and TRBJ1-4; possible D gene TRBD1, 6 bases. Trimming took 3 bases from V and 8 from J, leaving 28 bases between them. The CDR3 runs 18 residues. The germline gives CDR1 GTSNPN, CDR2 SVGIG (reference sequence). CDR3 amino acids: CAWSRGRSGARNREKLFF. The CDR3 nucleotides read TGTGCCTGGAGCCGGGGGCGGTCGGGGGCTCGGAATCGGGAAAAACTGTTTTTT. Supplemented by reference TRBV30 and TRBJ1-4, the full variable domain reads SQTIHQWPATLVQPVGSPLSLECTVEGTSNPNLYWYRQAAGRGLQLLFYSVGIGQISSEVPQNLSASRPQDRQFILSSKKLLLSDSGFYLCAWSRGRSGARNREKLFFGSGTQLSVL.

The V call is TRBV11-2, the J call TRBJ1-4, with 9 bases identical to TRBD1. The CDR3 extends over 14 amino acids. Germline lookup yields CDR1 SGHAT and CDR2 FQNNGV. The V gene end was trimmed by 5 bases and the J gene end by 5 bases; junction bases not matched to a gene: 3. CDR3 in amino acids: CASSLGTGNEKLFF. The CDR3 region has the DNA TGTGCCAGCAGCCTAGGGACAGGGAATGAAAAACTGTTTTTT.

The CDR3, as DNA: TGTGCCAGCAGCTTATCAGCATATGGCTACACCTTC. Amino acids: CASSLSAYGYTF. This sequence joins TRBV7-2 and TRBJ1-2; D is undetermined. V gave up 2 bases and J gave up 5 bases, with 6 bases separating them. The germline V gene encodes CDR1 SGHTA and CDR2 FQGNSA. The CDR3 contains 12 residues.

This clone was counted between two and nine times. The J gene is TRBJ2-5, the V gene TRBV11-2; TRBD2 aligns across 14 bases. Germline V gives CDR1 SGHAT, CDR2 FQNNGV. The J segment lost 2 bases and the V segment lost 4 bases, leaving 3 bases of the junction unmatched. CDR3 length: 16 amino acids. The CDR3 protein is CASSSRLAGGQETQYF. The CDR3 nucleotides are TGTGCCAGCAGCTCCAGACTAGCGGGGGGGCAAGAGACCCAGTACTTC.

This rearrangement joins TRBV30 to TRBJ1-2; D unresolved. CDR3 size: 15 residues. The germline CDR1 and CDR2 sequences are GTSNPN and SVGIG (reference sequence). V was trimmed by 1 base and J by 0 bases, leaving 12 bases between them. As DNA, the CDR3 is TGTGCCTGGAGTGGAGGGCCCGCTTCTAACTATGGCTACACCTTC. It specifies CAWSGGPASNYGYTF.

The chain carries TRBV5-1 and TRBJ1-5; 7 nucleotides agree with TRBD1. The CDR3 covers 14 residues. V gave up 4 bases and J gave up 4 bases; unmatched junction bases: 5. Germline CDR1 reads SGHRS; CDR2 reads YFSETQ. CDR3 sequence reads: CASSLDRENQPQHF. For the CDR3, the DNA is TGCGCCAGCAGCCTCGACAGGGAAAATCAGCCCCAGCATTTT.

The genes are TRBV6-5 and TRBJ1-2; D is uncertain. CDR1 and CDR2 from the germline V gene are MNHEY and SVGAGI. Trimming took off 5 bases at V and 3 bases at J, with 7 bases between the two ends. There are 12 residues in the CDR3. CDR3 loop: CASSPGDYGYTF. The CDR3 DNA reads TGTGCCAGCAGTCCCGGGGACTATGGCTACACCTTC.

The V gene is TRBV4-3, the J gene TRBJ1-4, with 8 bases that match TRBD1. CDR1 LGHNA and CDR2 YSLEER come from the germline V gene. V was pared by 4 bases and J by 3 bases, with 1 base of the junction left unmatched. The CDR3 is made up of 14 amino acids. In nucleotides, the CDR3 is TGCGCCAGCAGCCCGGGACAGGCTAATGAAAAACTGTTTTTT. This translates into CASSPGQANEKLFF.

The J gene is TRBJ2-5, the V gene TRBV2; no definite D call. Per the germline V gene, CDR1 is SNHLY and CDR2 is FYNNEI. The length of the CDR3 is 12 residues. V was cut by 3 bases and J by 4 bases, with 6 bases left in between. CDR3 sequence: CASSENRETQYF. As DNA, the CDR3 is TGTGCCAGCAGTGAGAACAGAGAGACCCAGTACTTC.

The chain combines TRBV28 with TRBJ2-7; TRBD1 matches at 9 bases. The CDR3 loop spans 16 amino acids. Unmatched junction bases numbered 14, after V lost 6 bases and J lost 5 bases. Germline V gene lookup returns CDR1 MDHEN and CDR2 SYDVKM. CDR3: CASSPLIWTGEDEQYF. The CDR3 DNA follows: TGTGCCAGCAGCCCTCTTATTTGGACAGGGGAGGACGAGCAGTACTTC.

V and J are TRBV20-1 and TRBJ1-6; D call uncertain. V was clipped by 0 bases and J by 14 bases, with 5 bases between them. There are 10 residues in the CDR3. Germline V gene data show CDR1 as DFQATT and CDR2 as SNEGSKA (reference sequence). The CDR3 DNA reads TGCAGTGCTAGAGAGGTGTCCCTCCACTTT. Its protein product is CSAREVSLHF.